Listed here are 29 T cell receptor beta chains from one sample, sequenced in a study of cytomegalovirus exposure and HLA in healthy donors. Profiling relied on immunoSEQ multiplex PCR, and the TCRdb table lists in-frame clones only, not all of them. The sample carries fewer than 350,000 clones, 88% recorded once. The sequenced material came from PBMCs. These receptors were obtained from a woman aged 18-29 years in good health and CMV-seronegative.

The CDR3 region has the DNA TGTGCCATCAGTGAGTATGCAGGGAATGAGCAGTTCTTC. Amino acids: CAISEYAGNEQFF. The chain links TRBV10-3 to TRBJ2-1; a weak D match, TRBD1 (5 bases). This CDR3 comprises 13 residues. V gave up 1 base and J gave up 7 bases, with 8 bases separating them. Germline V CDR1 and CDR2: ENHRY, SYGVKD.

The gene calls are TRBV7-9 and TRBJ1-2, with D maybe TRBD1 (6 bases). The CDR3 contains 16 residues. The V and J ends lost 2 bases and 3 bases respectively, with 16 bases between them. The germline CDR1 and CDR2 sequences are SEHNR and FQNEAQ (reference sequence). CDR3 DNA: TGTGCCAGCAGCTTATTTGCCGCAGGGGCGGACTATGGCTACACCTTC. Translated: CASSLFAAGADYGYTF. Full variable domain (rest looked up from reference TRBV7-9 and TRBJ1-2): DTGVSQNPRHKITKRGQNVTFRCDPISEHNRLYWYRQTLGQGPEFLTYFQNEAQLEKSRLLSDRFSAERPKGSFSTLEIQRTEQGDSAMYLCASSLFAAGADYGYTFGSGTRLTVV.

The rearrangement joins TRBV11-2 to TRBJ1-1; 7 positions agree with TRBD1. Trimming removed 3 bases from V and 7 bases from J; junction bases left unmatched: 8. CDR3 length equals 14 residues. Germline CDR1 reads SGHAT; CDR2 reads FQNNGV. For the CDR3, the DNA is TGTGCCAGCAGCTTCGGAGGGGCAGGGGGTGAAGCTTTCTTT. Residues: CASSFGGAGGEAFF.

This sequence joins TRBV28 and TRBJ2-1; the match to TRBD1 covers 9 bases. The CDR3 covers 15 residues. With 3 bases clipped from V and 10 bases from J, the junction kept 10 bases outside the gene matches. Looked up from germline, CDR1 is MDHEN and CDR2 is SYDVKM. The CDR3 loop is CASSFTGQGRWEQFF. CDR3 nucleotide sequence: TGTGCCAGCAGTTTCACGGGACAGGGAAGGTGGGAGCAGTTCTTC.

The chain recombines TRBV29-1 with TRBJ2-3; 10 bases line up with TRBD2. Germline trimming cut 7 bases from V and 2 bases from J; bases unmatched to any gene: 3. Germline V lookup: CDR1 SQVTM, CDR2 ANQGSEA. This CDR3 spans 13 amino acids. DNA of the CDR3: TGCAGCGGAAGCGGGAGGGCCACAGATACGCAGTATTTT. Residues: CSGSGRATDTQYF.

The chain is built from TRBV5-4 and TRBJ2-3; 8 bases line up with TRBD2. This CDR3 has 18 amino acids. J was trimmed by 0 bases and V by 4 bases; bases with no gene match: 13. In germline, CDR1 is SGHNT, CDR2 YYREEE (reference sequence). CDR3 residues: CASSRGRTSTGSTDTQYF. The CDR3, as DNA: TGTGCCAGCAGCCGCGGTCGGACTAGCACGGGTAGCACAGATACGCAGTATTTT.

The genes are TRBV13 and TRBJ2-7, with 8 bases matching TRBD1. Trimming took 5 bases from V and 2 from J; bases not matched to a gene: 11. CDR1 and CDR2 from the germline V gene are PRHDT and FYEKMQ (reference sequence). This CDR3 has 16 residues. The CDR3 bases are TGTGCCAGCAGCACTTGGGACAGGTCCTCCCCCTACGAGCAGTACTTC. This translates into CASSTWDRSSPYEQYF.

The CDR3 coding sequence is TGCGCCAGCAGCTTGGGGGGGGTACGTGAAAAACTGTTTTTT. It codes for CASSLGGVREKLFF. The gene calls are TRBV5-1 and TRBJ1-4, with D tentatively TRBD1 (5 bases). This CDR3 is 14 amino acids long. CDR1 and CDR2 (germline): SGHRS, YFSETQ. V lost 0 bases to trimming and J lost 7 bases, with 10 bases between them.

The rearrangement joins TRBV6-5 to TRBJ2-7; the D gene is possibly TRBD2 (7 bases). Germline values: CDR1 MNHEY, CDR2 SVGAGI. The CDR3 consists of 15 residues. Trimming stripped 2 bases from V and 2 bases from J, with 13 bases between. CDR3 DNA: TGTGCCAGCAGTTACCAGGGCGGGGGCCCCTACGAGCAGTACTTC. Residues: CASSYQGGGPYEQYF.

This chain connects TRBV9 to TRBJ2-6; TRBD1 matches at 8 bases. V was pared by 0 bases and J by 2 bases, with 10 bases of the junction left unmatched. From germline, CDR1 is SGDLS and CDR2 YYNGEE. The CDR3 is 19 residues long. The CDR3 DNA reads TGTGCCAGCAGCGTAGCAGTTCAGGGGGCGACAGCTGGGGCCAACGTCCTGACTTTC. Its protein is CASSVAVQGATAGANVLTF.

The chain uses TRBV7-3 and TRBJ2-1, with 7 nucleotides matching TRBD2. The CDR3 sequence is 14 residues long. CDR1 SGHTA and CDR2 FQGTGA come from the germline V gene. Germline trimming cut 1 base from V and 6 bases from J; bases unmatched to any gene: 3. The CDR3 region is CASSLSRTSNEQFF. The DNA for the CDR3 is TGTGCCAGCAGCTTAAGTCGGACTAGCAATGAGCAGTTCTTC.

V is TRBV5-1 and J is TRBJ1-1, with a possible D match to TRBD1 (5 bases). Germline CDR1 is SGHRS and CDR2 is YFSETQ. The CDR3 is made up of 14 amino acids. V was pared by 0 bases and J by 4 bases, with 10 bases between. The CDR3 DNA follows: TGCGCCAGCAGCTTGGGGGGCTTTGGCACTGAAGCTTTCTTT. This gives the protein CASSLGGFGTEAFF.

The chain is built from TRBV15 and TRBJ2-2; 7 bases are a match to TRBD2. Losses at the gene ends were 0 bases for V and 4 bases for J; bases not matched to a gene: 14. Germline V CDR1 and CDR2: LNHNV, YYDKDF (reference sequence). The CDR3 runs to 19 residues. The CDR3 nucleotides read TGTGCCACCAGCAGAGATCTAGCGGACATATACTACCGCACCGGGGAGCTGTTTTTT. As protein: CATSRDLADIYYRTGELFF.

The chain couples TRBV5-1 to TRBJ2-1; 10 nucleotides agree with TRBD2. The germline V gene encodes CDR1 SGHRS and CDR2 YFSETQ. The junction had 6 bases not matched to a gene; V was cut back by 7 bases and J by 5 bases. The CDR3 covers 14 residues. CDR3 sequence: CASATSGANNEQFF. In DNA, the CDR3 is TGCGCCAGCGCAACTAGCGGGGCGAACAATGAGCAGTTCTTC.

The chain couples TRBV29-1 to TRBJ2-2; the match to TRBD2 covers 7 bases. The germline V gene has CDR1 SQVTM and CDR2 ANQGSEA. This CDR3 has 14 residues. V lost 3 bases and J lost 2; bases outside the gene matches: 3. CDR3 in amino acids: CSVDASGNTGELFF. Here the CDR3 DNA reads TGCAGCGTTGATGCTAGCGGCAACACCGGGGAGCTGTTTTTT.

This chain's CDR3 is CASKASDSHTDTQYF. DNA of the CDR3: TGTGCCAGCAAAGCGTCGGACAGCCACACAGATACGCAGTATTTT. The chain joins TRBV9 to TRBJ2-3, with D perhaps matching TRBD1 (6 bases). This CDR3 comprises 15 residues. The germline V and J ends were trimmed by 6 bases and 2 bases, with 16 bases remaining between them. CDR1 and CDR2 from the germline V gene are SGDLS and YYNGEE.

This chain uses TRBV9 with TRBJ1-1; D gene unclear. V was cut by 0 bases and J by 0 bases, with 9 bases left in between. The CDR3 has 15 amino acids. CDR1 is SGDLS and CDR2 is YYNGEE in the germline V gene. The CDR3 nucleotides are TGTGCCAGCAGCGTAGGAGATATGTTGAACACTGAAGCTTTCTTT. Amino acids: CASSVGDMLNTEAFF.

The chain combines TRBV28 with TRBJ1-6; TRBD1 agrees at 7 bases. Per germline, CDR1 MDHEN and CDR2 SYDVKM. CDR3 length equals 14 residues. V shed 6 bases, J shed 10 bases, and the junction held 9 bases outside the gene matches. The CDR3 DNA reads TGTGCCAGCAGCCTGCCGACAGGGCAGTCACCCCTCCACTTT. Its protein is CASSLPTGQSPLHF.

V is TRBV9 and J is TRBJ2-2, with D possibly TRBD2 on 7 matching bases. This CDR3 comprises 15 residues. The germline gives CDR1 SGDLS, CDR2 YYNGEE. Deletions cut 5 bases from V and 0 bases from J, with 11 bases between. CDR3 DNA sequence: TGTGCCAGCAGGGGGGGGGCTCCGAACACCGGGGAGCTGTTTTTT. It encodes CASRGGAPNTGELFF.

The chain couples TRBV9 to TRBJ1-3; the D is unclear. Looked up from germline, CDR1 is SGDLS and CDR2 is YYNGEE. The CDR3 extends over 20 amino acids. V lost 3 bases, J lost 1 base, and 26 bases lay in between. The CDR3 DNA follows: TGTGCCAGCAGCGCACGGTCCGGGGTTCCATCTCTAGGTTCTGGAAACACCATATATTTT. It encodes CASSARSGVPSLGSGNTIYF.

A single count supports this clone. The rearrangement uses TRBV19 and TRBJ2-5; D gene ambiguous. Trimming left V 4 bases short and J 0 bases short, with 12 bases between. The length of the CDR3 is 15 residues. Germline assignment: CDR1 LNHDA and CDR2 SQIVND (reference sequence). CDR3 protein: CASSTRYTYQETQYF. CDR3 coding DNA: TGTGCCAGTAGTACGCGGTATACGTACCAAGAGACCCAGTACTTC. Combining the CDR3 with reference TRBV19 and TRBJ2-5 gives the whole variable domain DGGITQSPKYLFRKEGQNVTLSCEQNLNHDAMYWYRQDPGQGLRLIYYSQIVNDFQKGDIAEGYSVSREKKESFPLTVTSAQKNPTAFYLCASSTRYTYQETQYFGPGTRLLVL.

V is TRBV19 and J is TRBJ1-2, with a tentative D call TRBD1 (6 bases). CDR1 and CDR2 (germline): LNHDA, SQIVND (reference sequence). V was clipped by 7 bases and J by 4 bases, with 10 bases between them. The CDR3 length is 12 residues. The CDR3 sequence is CASKDRLYGYTF. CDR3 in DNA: TGTGCCAGTAAGGACAGACTCTATGGCTACACCTTC.

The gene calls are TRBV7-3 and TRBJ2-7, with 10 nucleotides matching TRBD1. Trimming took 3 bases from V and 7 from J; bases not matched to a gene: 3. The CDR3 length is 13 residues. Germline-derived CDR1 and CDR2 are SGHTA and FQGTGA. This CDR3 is CASSLDRGWEQYF. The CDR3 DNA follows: TGTGCCAGCAGCTTGGACAGGGGGTGGGAGCAGTACTTC. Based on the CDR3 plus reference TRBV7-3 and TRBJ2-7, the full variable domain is GAGVSQTPSNKVTEKGKYVELRCDPISGHTALYWYRQSLGQGPEFLIYFQGTGAADDSGLPNDRFFAVRPEGSVSTLKIQRTERGDSAVYLCASSLDRGWEQYFGPGTRLTVT.

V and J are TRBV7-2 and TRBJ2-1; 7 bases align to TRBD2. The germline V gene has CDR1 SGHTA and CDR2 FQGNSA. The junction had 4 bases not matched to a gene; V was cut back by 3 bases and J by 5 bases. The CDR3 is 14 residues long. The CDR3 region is CASSFWGGNNEQFF. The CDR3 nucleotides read TGTGCCAGCAGCTTTTGGGGGGGAAACAATGAGCAGTTCTTC.

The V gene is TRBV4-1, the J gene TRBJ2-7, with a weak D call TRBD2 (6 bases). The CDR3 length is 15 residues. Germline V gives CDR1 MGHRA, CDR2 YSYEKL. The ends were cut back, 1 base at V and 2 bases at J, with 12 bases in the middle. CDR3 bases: TGCGCCAGCAGCCAAGGGGGGGTCGGCGCCTACGAGCAGTACTTC. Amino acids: CASSQGGVGAYEQYF.

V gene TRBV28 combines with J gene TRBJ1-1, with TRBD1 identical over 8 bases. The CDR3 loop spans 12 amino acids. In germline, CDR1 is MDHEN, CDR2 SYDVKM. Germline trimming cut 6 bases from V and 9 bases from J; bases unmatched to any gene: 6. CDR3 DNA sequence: TGTGCCAGCAGCTCCCGGACAGGGAAAGCTTTCTTT. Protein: CASSSRTGKAFF.

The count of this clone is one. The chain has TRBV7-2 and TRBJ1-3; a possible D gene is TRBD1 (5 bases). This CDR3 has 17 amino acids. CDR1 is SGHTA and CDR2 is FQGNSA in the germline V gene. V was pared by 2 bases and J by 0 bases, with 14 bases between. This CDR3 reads CASSLLGGGSSGNTIYF. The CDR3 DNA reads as TGTGCCAGCAGCTTATTAGGCGGGGGTTCCTCTGGAAACACCATATATTTT.

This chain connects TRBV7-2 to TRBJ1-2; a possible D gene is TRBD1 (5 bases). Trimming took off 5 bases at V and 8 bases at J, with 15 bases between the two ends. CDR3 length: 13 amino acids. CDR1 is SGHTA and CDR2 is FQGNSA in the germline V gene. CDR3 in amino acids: CASSATGLLGYTF. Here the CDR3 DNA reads TGTGCCAGCAGCGCCACGGGACTCCTAGGCTACACCTTC. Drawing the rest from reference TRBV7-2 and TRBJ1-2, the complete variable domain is GAGVSQSPSNKVTEKGKDVELRCDPISGHTALYWYRQSLGQGLEFLIYFQGNSAPDKSGLPSDRFSAERTGGSVSTLTIQRTQQEDSAVYLCASSATGLLGYTFGSGTRLTVV.

CDR3: CASSPAAGTGDEQYF. CDR3 DNA sequence: TGTGCCAGCTCACCAGCTGCTGGGACAGGGGACGAGCAGTACTTC. The V and J genes are TRBV18 and TRBJ2-7; 10 nucleotides agree with TRBD1. V dropped 2 bases and J dropped 5; count of bases not matched to a gene: 6. The CDR3 length is 15 residues. In germline, CDR1 is KGHSH, CDR2 LQKENI.